These T cell receptor beta chains were read from a single sample in a study of T cell responses to AZD1222 COVID-19 vaccine. Some clones are missing from TCRdb's copy, which holds only in-frame ones; the method was immunoSEQ multiplex PCR. Of about 150,000 clones in the sample, 85% to 95% were seen once. This sample comprised peripheral blood, obtained on day 0 of AZD1222 vaccination. The source of these receptors is an adult in good health. CDR3s include the opening cysteine and the closing phenylalanine or tryptophan. Each record gives: V gene, D gene, J gene, clone size, CDR3 protein, CDR3 DNA. The D gene is left open where the match is weak. Clone size appears in some rows only: once, few, many, or a class for an expanded clone.

TRBV6-5	.	TRBJ1-5	.	CASRLVQGSNQPQHF	TGTGCCAGCCGACTTGTACAGGGCAGCAATCAGCCCCAGCATTTT
TRBV6-5	.	TRBJ1-3	.	CASSTRNTIYF	TGTGCCAGCAGCACCCGGAACACCATATATTTT
TRBV28	.	TRBJ1-2	.	CASRWGGANYGYTF	TGTGCCAGCCGTTGGGGGGGAGCTAACTATGGCTACACCTTC
TRBV5-4	.	TRBJ2-5	once	CASSNLFEVTHPRETQYF	TGTGCCAGCAGCAACCTCTTTGAGGTGACACACCCTAGGGAGACCCAGTACTTC
TRBV7-9	.	TRBJ1-3	once	CASSPGGLNTIYF	TGTGCCAGCAGTCCTGGGGGCTTAAACACCATATATTTT
TRBV18	.	TRBJ2-5	.	CASSPLSGSQETQYF	TGTGCCAGCTCACCTCTCTCCGGGAGCCAAGAGACCCAGTACTTC
TRBV19	TRBD2	TRBJ2-7	.	CASGTSANYEQYF	TGTGCCAGTGGGACTAGCGCAAATTACGAGCAGTACTTC
TRBV7-8	.	TRBJ1-5	.	CASSLEIGGQPQHF	TGTGCCAGCAGCTTAGAAATAGGGGGTCAGCCCCAGCATTTT
TRBV28	.	TRBJ1-3	.	CASTLSSGNTIYF	TGTGCCAGCACGCTCTCTTCTGGAAACACCATATATTTT
TRBV19	TRBD1	TRBJ2-5	once	CASSGDRGLRETQYF	TGTGCCAGTAGTGGTGACAGGGGGCTGAGGGAGACCCAGTACTTC
TRBV28	.	TRBJ2-3	.	CASKVGGLTDTQYF	TGTGCCAGCAAGGTCGGGGGCCTCACAGATACGCAGTATTTT
TRBV7-9	.	TRBJ1-4	once	CAVSGSDGEKLFF	TGTGCCGTGAGTGGGTCGGACGGCGAAAAACTGTTTTTT
TRBV2	.	TRBJ1-2	.	CASGRTAGAGYTF	TGTGCCAGCGGACGGACAGCTGGGGCAGGCTACACCTTC
TRBV7-8	.	TRBJ1-5	once	CASSLDRGDNQPQHF	TGTGCCAGCAGCTTGGATAGGGGGGACAATCAGCCCCAGCATTTT